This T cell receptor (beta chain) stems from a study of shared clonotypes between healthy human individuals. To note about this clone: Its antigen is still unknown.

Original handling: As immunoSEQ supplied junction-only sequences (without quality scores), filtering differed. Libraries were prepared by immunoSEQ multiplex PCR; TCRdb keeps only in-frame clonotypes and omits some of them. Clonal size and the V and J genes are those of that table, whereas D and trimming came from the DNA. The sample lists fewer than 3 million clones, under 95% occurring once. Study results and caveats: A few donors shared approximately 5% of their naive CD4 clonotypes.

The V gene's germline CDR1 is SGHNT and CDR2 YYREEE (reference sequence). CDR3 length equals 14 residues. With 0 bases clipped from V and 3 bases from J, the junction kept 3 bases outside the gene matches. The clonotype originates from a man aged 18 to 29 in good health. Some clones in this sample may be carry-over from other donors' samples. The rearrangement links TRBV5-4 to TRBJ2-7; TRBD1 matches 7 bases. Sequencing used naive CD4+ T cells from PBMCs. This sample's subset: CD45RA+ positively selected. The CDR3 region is CASSLEGQLYEQYF. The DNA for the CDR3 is TGTGCCAGCAGCTTGGAGGGACAGCTCTACGAGCAGTACTTC.